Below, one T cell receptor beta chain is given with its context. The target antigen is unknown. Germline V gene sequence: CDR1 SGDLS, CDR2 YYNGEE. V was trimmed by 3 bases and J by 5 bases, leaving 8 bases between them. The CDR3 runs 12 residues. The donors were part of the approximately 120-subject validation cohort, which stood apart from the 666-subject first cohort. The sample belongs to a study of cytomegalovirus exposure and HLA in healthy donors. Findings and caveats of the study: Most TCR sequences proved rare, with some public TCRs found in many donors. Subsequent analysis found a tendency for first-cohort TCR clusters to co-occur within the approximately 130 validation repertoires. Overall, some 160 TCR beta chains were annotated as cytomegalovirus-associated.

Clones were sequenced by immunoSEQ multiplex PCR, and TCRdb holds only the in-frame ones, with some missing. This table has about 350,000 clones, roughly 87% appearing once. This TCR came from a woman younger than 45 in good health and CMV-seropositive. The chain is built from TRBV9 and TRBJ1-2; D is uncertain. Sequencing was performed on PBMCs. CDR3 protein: CASSEAAYGYTF. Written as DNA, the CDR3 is TGTGCCAGCAGCGAGGCGGCGTATGGCTACACCTTC.